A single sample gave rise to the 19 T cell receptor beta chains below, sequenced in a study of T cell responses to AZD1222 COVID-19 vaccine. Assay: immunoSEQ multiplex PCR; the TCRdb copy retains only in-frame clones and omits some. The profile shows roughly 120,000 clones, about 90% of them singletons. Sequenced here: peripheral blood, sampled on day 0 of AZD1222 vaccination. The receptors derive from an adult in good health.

The CDR3 protein is CASSLVGGTLTDTQYF. CDR3 coding DNA: TGTGCCAGCAGCTTAGTTGGGGGGACCCTCACAGATACGCAGTATTTT. This chain joins TRBV7-3 and TRBJ2-3; maybe TRBD2 (6 bases). From germline, CDR1 is SGHTA and CDR2 FQGTGA. This CDR3 contains 16 residues. V was trimmed by 2 bases and J by 2 bases, leaving 14 bases between them.

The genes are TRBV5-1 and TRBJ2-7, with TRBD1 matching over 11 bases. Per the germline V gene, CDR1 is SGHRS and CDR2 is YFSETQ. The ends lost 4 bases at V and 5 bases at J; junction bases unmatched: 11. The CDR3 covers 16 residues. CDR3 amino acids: CASSPPRTGGPNEQYF. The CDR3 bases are TGCGCCAGCAGCCCTCCCCGGACAGGGGGCCCCAACGAGCAGTACTTC.

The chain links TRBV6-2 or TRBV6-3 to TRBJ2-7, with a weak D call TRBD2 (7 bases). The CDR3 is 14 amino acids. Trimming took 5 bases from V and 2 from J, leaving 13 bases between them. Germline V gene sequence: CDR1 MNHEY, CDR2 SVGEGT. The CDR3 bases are TGTGCCAGCAGTCGGGGGGACACCACCTACGAGCAGTACTTC. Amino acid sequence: CASSRGDTTYEQYF.

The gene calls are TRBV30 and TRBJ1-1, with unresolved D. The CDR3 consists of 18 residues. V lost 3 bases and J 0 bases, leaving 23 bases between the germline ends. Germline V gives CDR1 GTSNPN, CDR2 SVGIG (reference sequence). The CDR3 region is CAWSAVRVWGPMNTEAFF. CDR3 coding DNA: TGTGCCTGGAGCGCAGTGAGGGTCTGGGGTCCGATGAACACTGAAGCTTTCTTT.

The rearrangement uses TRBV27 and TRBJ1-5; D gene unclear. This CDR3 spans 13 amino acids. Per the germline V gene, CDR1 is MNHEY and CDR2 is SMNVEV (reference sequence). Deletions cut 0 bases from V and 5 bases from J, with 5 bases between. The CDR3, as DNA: TGTGCCAGCAGTTTATCGATTCATCAGCCCCAGCATTTT. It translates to CASSLSIHQPQHF.

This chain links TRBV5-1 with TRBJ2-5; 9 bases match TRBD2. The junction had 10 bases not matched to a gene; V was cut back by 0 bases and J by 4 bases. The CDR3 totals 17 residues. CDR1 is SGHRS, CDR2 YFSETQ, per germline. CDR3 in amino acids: CASSLGTLAGRRETQYF. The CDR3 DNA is TGCGCCAGCAGCTTGGGGACGCTAGCGGGAAGGAGAGAGACCCAGTACTTC.

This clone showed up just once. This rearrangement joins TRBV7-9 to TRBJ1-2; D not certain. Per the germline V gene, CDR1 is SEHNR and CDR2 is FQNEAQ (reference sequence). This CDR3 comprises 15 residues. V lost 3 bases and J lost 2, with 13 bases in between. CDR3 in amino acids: CASSFGEMRNYGYTF. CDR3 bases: TGTGCCAGCAGCTTCGGGGAGATGAGAAACTATGGCTACACCTTC.

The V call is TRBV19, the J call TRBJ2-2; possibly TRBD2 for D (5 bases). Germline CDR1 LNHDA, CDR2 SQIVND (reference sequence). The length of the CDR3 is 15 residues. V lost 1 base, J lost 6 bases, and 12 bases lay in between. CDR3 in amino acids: CASSIALLVPGELFF. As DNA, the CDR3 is TGTGCCAGTAGTATAGCCCTACTAGTACCCGGGGAGCTGTTTTTT.

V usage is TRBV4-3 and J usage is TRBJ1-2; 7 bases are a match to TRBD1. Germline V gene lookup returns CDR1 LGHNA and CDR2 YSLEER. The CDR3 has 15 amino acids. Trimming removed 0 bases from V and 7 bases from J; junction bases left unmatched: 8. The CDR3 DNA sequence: TGCGCCAGCAGCCAAGATATGACAGGGCGGTTTGGCTACACCTTC. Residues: CASSQDMTGRFGYTF.

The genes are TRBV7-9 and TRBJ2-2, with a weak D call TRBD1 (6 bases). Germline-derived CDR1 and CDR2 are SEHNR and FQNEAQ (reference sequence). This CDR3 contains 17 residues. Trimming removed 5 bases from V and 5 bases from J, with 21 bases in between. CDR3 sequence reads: CASSAQPGSTGTGELFF. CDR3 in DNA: TGTGCCAGCAGCGCCCAGCCAGGGTCTACAGGGACCGGGGAGCTGTTTTTT.

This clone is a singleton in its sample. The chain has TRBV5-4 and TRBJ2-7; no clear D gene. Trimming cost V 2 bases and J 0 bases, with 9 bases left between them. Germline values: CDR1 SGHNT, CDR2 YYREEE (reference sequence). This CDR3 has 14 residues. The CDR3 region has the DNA TGTGCCAGCAGCTTTATGGGTAGCTCCTACGAGCAGTACTTC. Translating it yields CASSFMGSSYEQYF.

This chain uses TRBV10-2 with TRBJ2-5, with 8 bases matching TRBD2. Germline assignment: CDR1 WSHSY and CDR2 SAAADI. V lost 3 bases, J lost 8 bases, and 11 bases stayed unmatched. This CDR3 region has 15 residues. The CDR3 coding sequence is TGCGCCAGCAGTGACCCAGGACTAGCCAAGGGAACCCAGTACTTC. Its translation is CASSDPGLAKGTQYF.

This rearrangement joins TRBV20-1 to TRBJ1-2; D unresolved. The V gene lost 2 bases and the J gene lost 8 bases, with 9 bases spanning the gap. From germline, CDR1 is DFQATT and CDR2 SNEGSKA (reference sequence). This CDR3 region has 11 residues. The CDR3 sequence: CSARRSMGYTF. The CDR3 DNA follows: TGCAGTGCTAGAAGGAGTATGGGCTACACCTTC.

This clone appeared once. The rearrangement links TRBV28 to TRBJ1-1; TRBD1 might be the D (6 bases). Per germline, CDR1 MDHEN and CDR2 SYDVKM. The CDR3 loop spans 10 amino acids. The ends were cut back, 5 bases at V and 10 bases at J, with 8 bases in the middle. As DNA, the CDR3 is TGTGCCAGCAGTAGGGGGGCAGCTTTCTTT. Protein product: CASSRGAAFF.

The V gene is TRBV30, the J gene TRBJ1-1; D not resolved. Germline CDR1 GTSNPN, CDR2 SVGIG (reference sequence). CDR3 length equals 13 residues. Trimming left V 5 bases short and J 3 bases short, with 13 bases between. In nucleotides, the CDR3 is TGTGCCTGGCGGCGGCTGATGGACACTGAAGCTTTCTTT. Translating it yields CAWRRLMDTEAFF.

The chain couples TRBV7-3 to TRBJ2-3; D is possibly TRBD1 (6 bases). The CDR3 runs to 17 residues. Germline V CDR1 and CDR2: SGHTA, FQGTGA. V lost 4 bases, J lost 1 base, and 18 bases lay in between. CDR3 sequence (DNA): TGTGCCAGCAGCTACATAATCCGAGGGGGTTGCACAGATACGCAGTATTTT. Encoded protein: CASSYIIRGGCTDTQYF.

CDR3 sequence reads: CASSLESYNEQFF. CDR3 nucleotide sequence: TGTGCCAGCAGTTTAGAGTCCTACAATGAGCAGTTCTTC. The genes are TRBV12-3 or TRBV12-4 and TRBJ2-1; D ambiguous. The CDR3 contains 13 residues. V lost 1 base and J lost 1, with 2 bases in between.

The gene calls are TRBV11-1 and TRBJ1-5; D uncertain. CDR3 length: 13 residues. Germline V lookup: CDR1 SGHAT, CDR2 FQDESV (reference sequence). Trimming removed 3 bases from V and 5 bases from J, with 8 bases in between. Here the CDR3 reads CASSLREDQPQHF. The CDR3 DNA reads TGTGCCAGCAGCTTGCGAGAGGATCAGCCCCAGCATTTT.

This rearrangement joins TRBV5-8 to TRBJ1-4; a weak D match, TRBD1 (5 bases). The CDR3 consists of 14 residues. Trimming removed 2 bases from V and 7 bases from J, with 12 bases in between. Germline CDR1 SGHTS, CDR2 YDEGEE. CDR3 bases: TGTGCCAGCAGCTTCACAGGTGGGGTTGAAAAACTGTTTTTT. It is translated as CASSFTGGVEKLFF.